This T cell receptor beta chain was observed in a study of blood T cell repertoires in COVID-19. Study as a whole: The United States, Italy and Spain were the sources of the acute and convalescent COVID-19 samples. PBMCs, B-cell-depleted T cells, or T cells provided the cDNA or gDNA that made up the material.

The method was immunoSEQ multiplex PCR; TCRdb's version includes in-frame clones alone and lacks a portion of them. Among 150,000 or so clones, around 91% were seen once, and the ten largest hold around an eighth. CDR3 length: 16 amino acids. Trimming took 5 bases from V and 3 from J; bases not matched to a gene: 8. CDR1 and CDR2 from the germline V gene are LNHNV and YYDKDF (reference sequence). The rearrangement links TRBV15 to TRBJ2-2; TRBD1 matches at 8 bases. Sequenced: peripheral blood. The TCR originated in a man aged 18 to 29 with COVID-19, enrolled during active disease. CDR3 amino acids: CATSSPTGVDTGELFF. The CDR3 bases are TGTGCCACCAGCTCTCCGACAGGGGTAGACACCGGGGAGCTGTTTTTT.